A single sample gave rise to the 6 T cell receptor beta chains below, sequenced in a study of CD8 T cells in Susac syndrome. RNA, at roughly 0.5 to 1 ug, was reverse transcribed with random hexamers. TCRdb independently ran MiXCR on the immunoSEQ multiplex PCR reads; one entry per CDR3 protein. In the table there are about 66,000 distinct CDR3 sequences, approximately 93% of which are singletons. Sample: CD8+ T cells from PBMCs. The source of these receptors is a human donor with multiple sclerosis.

This sequence joins TRBV27 and TRBJ2-7; D remains ambiguous. Germline values: CDR1 MNHEY, CDR2 SMNVEV (reference sequence). Trimming cost V 4 bases and J 5 bases, with 12 bases left between them. CDR3 length equals 13 residues. The CDR3 here is CASSYSGVNEQYF. CDR3 DNA: TGTGCCAGCAGTTATTCGGGCGTGAACGAGCAGTACTTC.

The chain joins TRBV25-1 to TRBJ2-5; D ambiguous. CDR1 is MGHDK, CDR2 SYGVNS, per germline. The CDR3 is 15 residues long. Trimming removed 4 bases at V and 3 bases at J, with 15 bases between. In DNA, the CDR3 is TGTGCCAGCAGTGTTTTTACCCAGGTCGAAGAGACCCAGTACTTC. This encodes CASSVFTQVEETQYF.

In nucleotides, the CDR3 is TGTGCCAGCAGCACTTGGGACTTCGCTAGCACAGATACGCAGTATTTT. The encoded protein is CASSTWDFASTDTQYF. This chain links TRBV7-9 with TRBJ2-3; tentatively, D is TRBD2 (6 bases). There are 16 residues in the CDR3. V gave up 5 bases and J gave up 0 bases, with 15 bases separating them. Per the germline V gene, CDR1 is SEHNR and CDR2 is FQNEAQ (reference sequence).

This chain uses TRBV19 with TRBJ2-7; TRBD1 matches 11 bases. CDR3 length equals 14 residues. V shed 4 bases, J shed 2 bases, and the junction held 1 base outside the gene matches. CDR1 is LNHDA and CDR2 is SQIVND in the germline V gene (reference sequence). CDR3 nucleotide sequence: TGTGCCAGTAGTAGGGGACAGGGGGCCTACGAGCAGTACTTC. This encodes CASSRGQGAYEQYF.

This chain connects TRBV4-1 to TRBJ2-5, with 12 nucleotides matching TRBD2. V was clipped by 1 base and J by 5 bases; unmatched bases: 8. Germline loops: CDR1 MGHRA, CDR2 YSYEKL. This CDR3 is 17 amino acids long. CDR3 loop: CASSQGPSGRAMETQYF. Here the CDR3 DNA reads TGCGCCAGCAGCCAAGGCCCTAGCGGGAGGGCCATGGAGACCCAGTACTTC.

The V call is TRBV30, the J call TRBJ2-7; D is unresolved. The CDR3 totals 13 residues. Germline V gene lookup returns CDR1 GTSNPN and CDR2 SVGIG (reference sequence). V was trimmed by 0 bases and J by 5 bases, leaving 11 bases between them. The DNA for the CDR3 is TGTGCCTGGAGTGTGGCATCTGGCGACGAGCAGTACTTC. Its protein is CAWSVASGDEQYF. Complete variable domain (other parts from reference TRBV30 and TRBJ2-7): SQTIHQWPATLVQPVGSPLSLECTVEGTSNPNLYWYRQAAGRGLQLLFYSVGIGQISSEVPQNLSASRPQDRQFILSSKKLLLSDSGFYLCAWSVASGDEQYFGPGTRLTVT.